The entry that follows covers one T cell receptor beta chain sequence. Its specificity is not known. Per sample, at least 6 micrograms of total RNA were extracted. A J-beta primer mix and a sample-barcoded 5' primer were used in a second PCR of roughly 6 to 12 cycles. A single record per CDR3 protein comes from TCRdb applying MiXCR to the 5' RACE reads. This table holds approximately 780,000 distinct CDR3 sequences, 25% to 30% found once. This entry comes from a study of blood T cells in healthy people across ages. Study-level results: The long-lived group displayed more naive CD4+ cells, plus higher diversity, than the aged donors did.

These same data were also listed under a study on T cells of mothers and their children. This second study notes: Related and unrelated pairs show similar thymic shaping of TCR recombination output. Sequencing revealed no T cell clones that were persistent and microchimeric.

Sequenced sample: blood. This TCR was sampled from a boy aged 5-17 years in good health.

CDR3 residues: CSASYSNQETQYF. The CDR3 DNA is TGCAGTGCCTCGTACAGTAACCAAGAGACCCAGTACTTC. The genes are TRBV20-1 and TRBJ2-5, with D uncertain. Germline V CDR1 and CDR2: DFQATT, SNEGSKA (reference sequence). The V end lost 6 bases, the J end lost 0 bases, and 11 bases lay between the germline ends. This CDR3 is built from 13 residues.